The 16 T cell receptor beta chains below come from one sample, sequenced in a study of cytomegalovirus exposure and HLA in healthy donors. The PCR ran on 60 Vbeta and 13 Jbeta primers. Only in-frame clones appear in the TCRdb table, and some are missing; sequencing was by immunoSEQ multiplex PCR. The data contain about 120,000 clones, more than 60% of them seen just once; the ten biggest clones take up about 6.8%. Sequencing was carried out using PBMCs. The receptor source for this set is a man aged 30 to 45 in good health and CMV-seropositive.

This chain joins TRBV6-4 and TRBJ1-5; 7 nucleotides align to TRBD1. V gave up 5 bases and J gave up 3 bases; unmatched junction bases: 1. This CDR3 has 13 amino acids. Germline lookup yields CDR1 MRHNA and CDR2 SNTAGT. The CDR3 DNA reads as TGTGCCAGCAGTAGGGGGCTCAATCAGCCCCAGCATTTT. Its translation: CASSRGLNQPQHF.

The chain employs TRBV9 and TRBJ2-5; possible D gene TRBD1, 5 bases. The DNA end is a closer match to TRBJ2-7, so the J assignment may be wrong. The CDR3 has 14 amino acids. Germline CDR1 SGDLS, CDR2 YYNGEE. The CDR3 bases are TGTGCCAGCAGCGTAGGATCAGGGTCCTACGAGCAGTACTTC. Its translation is CASSVGSGSYEQYF.

This clone was seen only a few times. The chain recombines TRBV5-1 with TRBJ2-7; D ambiguous. Between the trimmed V and J ends, which lost 0 bases and 4 bases, there was a span of 5 bases. In germline, CDR1 is SGHRS, CDR2 YFSETQ. This CDR3 is 12 amino acids long. The CDR3 here is CASSLDNYEQYF. DNA of the CDR3: TGCGCCAGCAGCTTGGATAATTACGAGCAGTACTTC.

V usage is TRBV19 and J usage is TRBJ2-7, with 7 bases matching TRBD2. Per the germline V gene, CDR1 is LNHDA and CDR2 is SQIVND (reference sequence). This CDR3 has 15 amino acids. J gave up 3 bases and V 3 bases, and 8 bases lay outside the gene matches. The CDR3: CASSIGGNYHYEQYF. For the CDR3, the DNA is TGTGCCAGTAGTATCGGGGGGAACTATCACTACGAGCAGTACTTC.

The chain is built from TRBV19 and TRBJ2-7; 7 bases map to TRBD1. This CDR3 is 15 amino acids long. CDR1 is LNHDA, CDR2 SQIVND, per germline (reference sequence). V was clipped by 5 bases and J by 2 bases; unmatched bases: 9. As DNA, the CDR3 is TGTGCCAGTAGTCCCCACCGACAGGGCCCCTACGAGCAGTACTTC. The encoded protein is CASSPHRQGPYEQYF.

The chain uses TRBV2 and TRBJ2-5; D perhaps matches TRBD1 (6 bases). With the DNA end fitting TRBJ2-7 better, the J assignment may be wrong. The CDR3 runs 14 residues. The germline V gene encodes CDR1 SNHLY and CDR2 FYNNEI. CDR3 sequence (DNA): TGTGCCAGCAGATTTGACAGGAACTTCTACGAGCAGTACTTC. Amino acids: CASRFDRNFYEQYF.

The chain employs TRBV27 and TRBJ1-1, with D possibly TRBD1 on 6 matching bases. The CDR3 loop spans 16 amino acids. CDR1 is MNHEY and CDR2 is SMNVEV in the germline V gene (reference sequence). V was trimmed by 0 bases and J by 0 bases, leaving 11 bases between them. The CDR3 here is CASSLSLTGLNTEAFF. The DNA for the CDR3 is TGTGCCAGCAGTTTATCTCTCACAGGGCTGAACACTGAAGCTTTCTTT.

This chain links TRBV30 with TRBJ1-1; D remains ambiguous. The CDR3 sequence is 15 residues long. The germline CDR1 and CDR2 sequences are GTSNPN and SVGIG (reference sequence). Between the trimmed V and J ends, which lost 2 bases and 1 base, there was a span of 14 bases. The CDR3 reads CAWSFSDIRNTEAFF. The CDR3 region has the DNA TGTGCCTGGAGTTTCTCCGACATAAGGAACACTGAAGCTTTCTTT.

J is TRBJ2-5 and V is TRBV2; a weak D match, TRBD2 (6 bases). The CDR3 has 15 residues. Germline V gene sequence: CDR1 SNHLY, CDR2 FYNNEI. The V end was cut by 3 bases, the J end by 5 bases, with 16 bases between. The CDR3 DNA sequence: TGTGCCAGCAGTGAGGGGAGGCTAGCGAGGGAGACCCAGTACTTC. Its translation: CASSEGRLARETQYF.

CDR3 loop: CASSHSGDSYEQYF. In nucleotides, the CDR3 is TGTGCCAGCAGCCATAGCGGGGACTCCTACGAGCAGTACTTC. The chain carries TRBV7-2 and TRBJ2-7, with 8 positions matching TRBD2. The CDR3 totals 14 residues. V was pared by 5 bases and J by 0 bases, with 3 bases of the junction left unmatched. Germline-derived CDR1 and CDR2 are SGHTA and FQGNSA.

The chain combines TRBV7-9 with TRBJ1-1, with 9 bases aligning to TRBD1. CDR3 size: 15 residues. The trim removed 5 bases at V and 13 bases at J, leaving 17 bases unmatched. Germline CDR1 reads SEHNR; CDR2 reads FQNEAQ (reference sequence). As DNA, the CDR3 is TGTGCCAGCAGCCCTCAGACAGGGGGGACTGATATTGATTTCTTT. This gives the protein CASSPQTGGTDIDFF.

The chain recombines TRBV9 with TRBJ2-5, with D perhaps TRBD1 (6 bases). CDR1 is SGDLS, CDR2 YYNGEE, per germline. The CDR3 sequence is 15 residues long. Trimming shortened V by 3 bases and J by 3 bases, and 15 bases separated the two germline ends. The CDR3 sequence is CASSAPRGWEETQYF. Written as DNA, the CDR3 is TGTGCCAGCAGCGCACCCAGGGGATGGGAAGAGACCCAGTACTTC. Full variable domain (outside the CDR3, taken from reference TRBV9 and TRBJ2-5): DSGVTQTPKHLITATGQRVTLRCSPRSGDLSVYWYQQSLDQGLQFLIQYYNGEERAKGNILERFSAQQFPDLHSELNLSSLELGDSALYFCASSAPRGWEETQYFGPGTRLLVL.

This chain links TRBV11-2 with TRBJ1-4, with TRBD1 matching 11 bases. CDR3 length: 17 residues. The trim removed 1 base at V and 8 bases at J, leaving 9 bases unmatched. In germline, CDR1 is SGHAT, CDR2 FQNNGV. CDR3 region: CASSLVFEDRGREKLFF. DNA for the CDR3: TGTGCCAGCAGCTTAGTGTTTGAGGACAGGGGGCGGGAAAAACTGTTTTTT.

This clone occurred once. This rearrangement joins TRBV27 to TRBJ1-6; D uncertain. CDR3 length: 17 residues. The V and J ends lost 3 bases and 1 base respectively, with 13 bases between them. CDR1 MNHEY and CDR2 SMNVEV come from the germline V gene (reference sequence). This chain's CDR3 is CASSFSGVRSYNSPLHF. The CDR3 DNA is TGTGCCAGCAGTTTCTCCGGAGTGAGATCCTATAATTCACCCCTCCACTTT.

The rearrangement uses TRBV10-3 and TRBJ2-3; 10 bases map to TRBD2. Germline CDR1 reads ENHRY; CDR2 reads SYGVKD. This CDR3 is 15 amino acids long. V shed 6 bases, J shed 2 bases, and the junction held 5 bases outside the gene matches. CDR3 sequence: CAISSLAGNTDTQYF. CDR3 bases: TGTGCCATCAGCTCACTAGCGGGGAACACAGATACGCAGTATTTT.

The genes are TRBV13 and TRBJ1-5, with unresolved D. CDR3 length: 14 residues. V was shortened by 2 bases and J by 6 bases, with 11 bases between the two germline ends. Germline V gene sequence: CDR1 PRHDT, CDR2 FYEKMQ (reference sequence). The CDR3 loop reads CASSLSKQSQPQHF. CDR3 coding DNA: TGTGCCAGCAGCTTATCCAAACAAAGTCAGCCCCAGCATTTT.